Listed below are T cell receptor beta chains from one sample, sequenced in a study of CD8+ T cells in alopecia areata. Profiled with immunoSEQ multiplex PCR; TCRdb holds only in-frame clones, not every one. The data hold about 110,000 clones, with about 50% observed a single time. The source material was NKG2D-low CD8+ T cells sorted from blood. These receptors were taken from a human donor with alopecia areata. The CDR3 runs from the conserved cysteine through the conserved F or W. The order of the fields is V gene, J gene, clone size, D gene, CDR3 DNA, CDR3 protein. A D gene is named only where the DNA matches it firmly. Clone size, where shown, is once, few, many, or a class for clones that have expanded.

TRBV7-8	TRBJ2-2	-	-	TGTGCCAGCAGCTTAGCGCCCTGGACAGTTCTAACCGGGGAGCTGTTTTTT	CASSLAPWTVLTGELFF
TRBV7-9	TRBJ2-3	-	-	TGTGCCAGCAGCTTAGATTTCGGCGGCCTGGGAGATACGCAGTATTTT	CASSLDFGGLGDTQYF
TRBV5-4	TRBJ2-1	few	TRBD2	TGTGCCAGCAGCTTGACTAGCGGGCTAAACAATGAGCAGTTCTTC	CASSLTSGLNNEQFF
TRBV7-6	TRBJ2-2	-	-	TGTGCCAGCAGCCCCAGTCCCGGGGAGCTGTTTTTT	CASSPSPGELFF
TRBV6-1	TRBJ2-7	-	-	TGTGCCAGCAAAAGAGAGGGGAGCTACGAGCAGTACTTC	CASKREGSYEQYF
TRBV4-1	TRBJ2-7	-	TRBD2	TGCGCCAGCAGCCATCCTTTCCCGGGAGGGGCCTACGAGCAGTACTTC	CASSHPFPGGAYEQYF
TRBV5-6	TRBJ1-1	-	-	TGTGCCAGCAGCGGAGCAGGTTTCCCCACTGAAGCTTTCTTT	CASSGAGFPTEAFF
TRBV5-1	TRBJ1-1	-	-	TGCGCCAGCAGCAGCAGGGGTAACACTGAAGCTTTCTTT	CASSSRGNTEAFF
TRBV2	TRBJ2-5	-	TRBD1	TGTGCCAGCAGCCGATTTGGACAGGGTAAAGAGACCCAGTACTTC	CASSRFGQGKETQYF
TRBV6-5	TRBJ1-1	once	-	TGTGCCAGCAGTTACAGCCCAGAAGCTGAAGCTTTCTTT	CASSYSPEAEAFF
TRBV9	TRBJ2-7	-	TRBD2	TGTGCCAGCAGCGGACTAGCGGGAGGCTACGAGCAGTACTTC	CASSGLAGGYEQYF
TRBV27	TRBJ2-5	-	-	TGTGCCAGCAGTCGAGGACTCGTACAAGAGACCCAGTACTTC	CASSRGLVQETQYF
TRBV28	TRBJ2-7	-	-	TGTGCCAGCAGTTCTACAGGGTCTCAGGGGCGCCCTAGCTCCTACGAGCAGTACTTC	CASSSTGSQGRPSSYEQYF
TRBV2	TRBJ2-2	-	-	TGTGCCAGCAGTGAATTTGTACAGTCTGATACCGGGGAGCTGTTTTTT	CASSEFVQSDTGELFF
TRBV19	TRBJ2-5	-	-	TGTGCCAGTAGTACGTACGGGCAGCAAGAGACCCAGTACTTC	CASSTYGQQETQYF
TRBV7-7	TRBJ2-3	-	TRBD1	TGTGCTAGCAGCTCGGGACAGGGGAGGACAGATACGCAGTATTTT	CASSSGQGRTDTQYF
TRBV5-1	TRBJ2-7	few	TRBD1	TGCGCCAGCAGCCCGACAGGGCCCCCCTACGAGCAGTACTTC	CASSPTGPPYEQYF
TRBV2	TRBJ2-1	-	-	TGTGCCAGCAGTACCGGGACTGCCTACAATGAGCAGTTCTTC	CASSTGTAYNEQFF
TRBV27	TRBJ2-1	-	-	TGTGCCAGCAGTCTCGCAGACTATCCACATGAGCAGTTCTTC	CASSLADYPHEQFF
TRBV27	TRBJ2-5	-	-	TGTGCCAGCAGCGAAAACCTTGAGACCCAGTACTTC	CASSENLETQYF
TRBV19	TRBJ1-1	-	-	TGTGCCAGTATAGGGGAGACGGACGGCCTTTACATGAACACTGAAGCTTTCTTT	CASIGETDGLYMNTEAFF
TRBV2	TRBJ1-2	-	TRBD1	TGTGCCAGCAGTGAAGCGGGACAGGGAGGCTCTGGCTACACCTTC	CASSEAGQGGSGYTF
TRBV19	TRBJ2-2	-	-	TGTGCCAGTAGTTGGGCCCCAGGTGGGGAGCTGTTTTTT	CASSWAPGGELFF
TRBV14	TRBJ1-2	-	-	TGTGCCAGCAGCCGGTCAGGTGTTCAAACCTACACCTTC	CASSRSGVQTYTF
TRBV9	TRBJ1-1	-	-	TGTGCCAGCAGCGTAGACGGGGACGGCCCCTGGGGAGCTTTCTTT	CASSVDGDGPWGAFF
TRBV5-6	TRBJ2-7	-	-	TGTGCCAGCAGCTTTTCAGGGTTTTTTTACGAGCAGTACTTC	CASSFSGFFYEQYF
TRBV23-1	TRBJ2-5	once	-	TGCGCCAGCAGTCAATCACCGGGGGGACATAGAGTGTGGGAGACCCAGTACTTC	CASSQSPGGHRVWETQYF
TRBV10-3	TRBJ2-7	-	-	TGTGCCATACGGGCCGGTTCCTACGAGCAGTACTTC	CAIRAGSYEQYF
TRBV10-3	TRBJ2-5	-	TRBD2	TGTGCCATCAGCCTACGGGGGGGCGAACAAGAGACCCAGTACTTC	CAISLRGGEQETQYF
TRBV4-1	TRBJ1-1	-	-	TGCGCCAGCAGCCAGGGACCAGGGCCGGGCACCGAAGCTTTCTTT	CASSQGPGPGTEAFF
TRBV9	TRBJ2-7	-	TRBD2	TGTGCCAGCAGCCCAGTCCGGGGGGAAGGCGAGCAGTACTTC	CASSPVRGEGEQYF
TRBV19	TRBJ2-2	-	-	TGTGCCAGTAGTACCCCCGGGGAGCTGTTTTTT	CASSTPGELFF
TRBV9	TRBJ2-1	-	TRBD2	TGTGCCAGCAGCCCCCTGGGACTAGCGGGATCGGAGTTCTTC	CASSPLGLAGSEFF
TRBV6-1	TRBJ1-5	-	TRBD1	TGTGCCAGCAGTGCTGACAGGGAGAGCAATCAGCCCCAGCATTTT	CASSADRESNQPQHF
TRBV9	TRBJ2-3	-	-	TGTGCCAGCAGCGTAGTCAGTTCAGATACGCAGTATTTT	CASSVVSSDTQYF
TRBV9	TRBJ1-2	-	-	TGTGCCAGCAGCGGAAAGGAAACCTATGGCTACACCTTC	CASSGKETYGYTF
TRBV4-1	TRBJ2-1	-	-	TGCGCCAGCAGCCAAGCCCCGGATAATGAGCAGTTCTTC	CASSQAPDNEQFF
TRBV2	TRBJ1-2	-	-	TGTGCCAGCCATATCCGGGACACTACTAACTATGGCTACACCTTC	CASHIRDTTNYGYTF
TRBV9	TRBJ2-5	-	-	TGTGCCAGCAGCGTAGTTGGAGACCAAGAGACCCAGTACTTC	CASSVVGDQETQYF
TRBV6-1	TRBJ2-7	-	TRBD2	TGTGCCACCTCTAGCGGGAGCTCCTACGAGCAGTACTTC	CATSSGSSYEQYF
TRBV19	TRBJ2-1	few	-	TGTGCCAGTAGTATAGCCCAATACAATGAGCAGTTCTTC	CASSIAQYNEQFF